This T cell receptor beta chain was documented in a study of identifying expanded T cells in peripheral blood. Some clones are missing from TCRdb's copy, which holds only in-frame ones; the method was immunoSEQ multiplex PCR. Of about 98,000 clones in the sample, approximately 88% are singletons; the top ten hold 13% to 15%. The germline V and J ends were trimmed by 7 bases and 2 bases, with 8 bases remaining between them. The CDR3 length is 12 residues. Looked up from germline, CDR1 is LNHDA and CDR2 is SQIVND (reference sequence). Specimen: blood. This receptor was identified in a person aged 18 to 75 in good health. This rearrangement joins TRBV19 to TRBJ2-5; no reliable D call. The CDR3 bases are TGTGCCAGTATTGGTTCACAAGAGACCCAGTACTTC. Translating gives CASIGSQETQYF.